This TCR beta chain was profiled in a study of pediatric ulcerative colitis. This clone has only a few counts. CDR1 and CDR2 (germline): MDHEN, SYDVKM. There are 11 residues in the CDR3. With 4 bases removed from V and 5 bases from J, the gap between germline ends came to 2 bases. The survey-level immunoSEQ assay was used. TCRdb keeps only in-frame clones here, not all; method: immunoSEQ multiplex PCR. This repertoire shows tens of thousands of clones, roughly 82% found once; its top ten account for 3.5% to 4.5%. This sequence originates from a boy under 18 with severe ulcerative colitis. This chain joins TRBV28 and TRBJ2-2; no firm D call. Sequenced sample: blood. The CDR3 spells CASSWTGELFF. The CDR3 DNA reads TGTGCCAGCAGTTGGACCGGGGAGCTGTTTTTT.